Included here is one T cell receptor beta chain sequence, with context. The antigen remains undetermined. The record originates from a study of metastatic and nonmetastatic thyroid tumors. Study-wide background: Malignant and benign thyroid patients had repertoires compared in peripheral blood and tumor or nodule tissue. Study findings and constraints: Malignant thyroid tumors reportedly had TCR beta diversity that was significantly higher than in benign nodules, in blood and tumor.

Original data processing: Construction of a distant-metastasis classifier for papillary thyroid cancer relied on CDR3 differences across clinicopathological groups. MiXCR re-clonotyped the PCR reads for TCRdb. The V and J calls follow TCRdb's processing rather than the paper's. The sample shows tens of thousands of clones, about 30% of them seen only once. All patients were untreated before thyroid surgery. This sequence originates from a female donor with papillary thyroid cancer or a benign thyroid nodule (not recorded which). Some clones in this sample may be carry-over from other donors' samples. The sample comprised blood.

CDR3 protein: CASSIGTATYEQYF. CDR3 in DNA: TGTGCCAGCAGTATCGGGACAGCAACCTACGAGCAGTACTTC. This sequence joins TRBV6-2 or TRBV6-3 and TRBJ2-7; 7 nucleotides agree with TRBD1. In germline, CDR1 is MNHEY, CDR2 SVGEGT. Trimming cost V 5 bases and J 2 bases; bases outside gene matches: 6. The CDR3 has 14 amino acids.